These 24 T cell receptor beta chains originate from one sample sequenced in a study of blood T cells in healthy people across ages. A second PCR of roughly 7 to 11 cycles used a sample-barcoded 5' primer and a J-beta primer mix. In TCRdb, the 5' RACE reads were re-called with MiXCR into one record per CDR3 protein. The repertoire holds more than 750,000 distinct CDR3 sequences, with 25% to 30% as singletons. In addition, the sample was reused for a study of T cells of mothers and their children.

Sequenced material: blood. All receptors come from a woman in her 40s in good health.

Remarks on this clonotype: The junction departs from the called germline gene at one end, perhaps through a read error. V and J are TRBV28 and TRBJ1-5, with TRBD1 as a possible D gene (5 bases). Per germline, CDR1 MDHEN and CDR2 SYDVKM. The CDR3 totals 15 residues. CDR3 nucleotide sequence: TGTGCCAGCAGTTTAGAGGGACGGTTCAATCAGACCCAGCATTTT. Protein sequence: CASSLEGRFNQTQHF.

This clonotype was observed many times. V and J are TRBV20-1 and TRBJ2-7; D may correspond to TRBD1 or TRBD2 (5 bases each). Trimming cost V 3 bases and J 1 base, with 10 bases left between them. Per germline, CDR1 DFQATT and CDR2 SNEGSKA (reference sequence). CDR3 length: 13 residues. The chain's CDR3 is CSASRDRSYEQYF. In DNA form, the CDR3 reads TGCAGTGCTAGTCGGGACCGATCCTACGAGCAGTACTTC.

The rearrangement links TRBV28 to TRBJ2-4, with D tentatively TRBD1 (6 bases). The germline V gene has CDR1 MDHEN and CDR2 SYDVKM. V was pared by 1 base and J by 1 base, with 11 bases between. The CDR3 is 16 residues long. CDR3 protein: CASSLSQGRAKNIQYF. The DNA for the CDR3 is TGTGCCAGCAGTTTATCACAGGGACGGGCCAAAAACATTCAGTACTTC.

This clonotype was counted many times. The chain couples TRBV7-2 to TRBJ2-5; D may be TRBD1 (5 bases). Trimming pared 4 bases from V and 7 bases from J, leaving 16 bases between. Looked up from germline, CDR1 is SGHTA and CDR2 is FQGNSA. This CDR3 contains 14 residues. In DNA, the CDR3 is TGTGCCAGCAGCTCAAGGACACACTTACCGACCCAGTACTTC. Translated, it gives CASSSRTHLPTQYF.

V is TRBV7-9 and J is TRBJ1-1; D is uncertain. V lost 6 bases and J lost 1, with 6 bases in between. Germline V gene lookup returns CDR1 SEHNR and CDR2 FQNEAQ (reference sequence). The CDR3 is 12 residues long. The CDR3 sequence is CASRRENTEAFF. CDR3 coding DNA: TGTGCCAGCAGGAGGGAGAACACTGAAGCTTTCTTT.

As for this clonotype: Since a much larger clone is just one base distant, this may be a read error. The V call is TRBV27, the J call TRBJ2-7, with D perhaps matching TRBD1 (6 bases). The CDR3 has 13 amino acids. V was trimmed by 0 bases and J by 5 bases, leaving 8 bases between them. Per the germline V gene, CDR1 is MNHEY and CDR2 is SMNVEV (reference sequence). Here the CDR3 DNA reads TGTGCCAGCAGTTTATCCACAGGGAACGAGCAGTACTTC. Translated, it gives CASSLSTGNEQYF.

The chain joins TRBV7-3 to TRBJ2-3; D is tentatively TRBD1 or TRBD2 (5 bases each). V was clipped by 6 bases and J by 6 bases, with 22 bases between them. Germline values: CDR1 SGHTA, CDR2 FQGTGA. The CDR3 contains 16 residues. The CDR3 DNA reads TGTGCCAGCAGTCGAGGCCTATGGGAGACAGAGGATACGCAGTATTTT. Amino acid sequence: CASSRGLWETEDTQYF.

The table lists this clonotype with a few counts. This sequence may be a read error, since a much larger clone differs from it by one base. The chain uses TRBV5-6 and TRBJ2-1, with a tentative D call TRBD2 (6 bases). The DNA end lines up better with TRBJ2-7; the J call may be wrong. From germline, CDR1 is SGHDT and CDR2 YYEEEE. This CDR3 has 14 amino acids. The chain's CDR3 is CASNGGSSYNEQYF. CDR3 nucleotide sequence: TGTGCCAGCAACGGGGGAAGCTCCTACAATGAGCAGTACTTC.

This clonotype was counted only a few times. The chain is built from TRBV6-5 and TRBJ1-1; D gene ambiguous. The V gene lost 0 bases and the J gene lost 0 bases, with 8 bases spanning the gap. The germline CDR1 and CDR2 sequences are MNHEY and SVGAGI. The CDR3 spans 15 residues. This chain's CDR3 is CASSYSTNVNTEAFF. Written as DNA, the CDR3 is TGTGCCAGCAGTTACTCGACAAATGTGAACACTGAAGCTTTCTTT.

CDR3 amino acids: CASSQDEGRLAGDTQYF. The CDR3 bases are TGTGCCAGCAGCCAAGATGAGGGTAGACTAGCGGGAGATACGCAGTATTTT. The chain links TRBV4-2 to TRBJ2-3, with TRBD2 matching over 10 bases. The length of the CDR3 is 17 residues. Germline CDR1 and CDR2: LGHNA and YNFKEQ. The junction had 8 bases not matched to a gene; V was cut back by 0 bases and J by 5 bases.

The V gene is TRBV10-3, the J gene TRBJ2-1, with D unclear. From germline, CDR1 is ENHRY and CDR2 SYGVKD. Trimming cost V 5 bases and J 0 bases, with 8 bases left between them. This CDR3 contains 14 residues. The CDR3 is CAISPGPSYNEQFF. CDR3 nucleotide sequence: TGTGCCATCAGTCCAGGACCCTCCTACAATGAGCAGTTCTTC.

A few counts support this clonotype. The chain uses TRBV20-1 and TRBJ2-7; 8 nucleotides line up with TRBD2. Trimming took 3 bases from V and 4 from J; bases not matched to a gene: 11. This CDR3 spans 15 amino acids. The germline V gene has CDR1 DFQATT and CDR2 SNEGSKA (reference sequence). CDR3 coding DNA: TGCAGTGCTAGGTCTAGCGGGTCCCTTCCGTACGAGCAGTACTTC. Encoded protein: CSARSSGSLPYEQYF.

This clonotype was seen more than once but under ten times. The gene calls are TRBV6-5 and TRBJ1-1; D is unresolved. Germline assignment: CDR1 MNHEY and CDR2 SVGAGI. Trimming removed 2 bases from V and 1 base from J, with 11 bases in between. The CDR3 is made up of 15 amino acids. CDR3 loop: CASSYVGAKNTEAFF. CDR3 nucleotide sequence: TGTGCCAGCAGTTACGTTGGCGCTAAGAACACTGAAGCTTTCTTT.

As for this clonotype: This sequence may be a read error, since a much larger clone differs from it by one base. The chain uses TRBV7-2 and TRBJ1-2, with D possibly matching TRBD1 (5 bases). Trimming removed 0 bases at V and 3 bases at J, with 11 bases between. The germline CDR1 and CDR2 sequences are SGHTA and FQGNSA. This CDR3 is 15 amino acids long. The CDR3 region is CASSLASGSDYGYTF. The CDR3 DNA sequence: TGTGCCAGCAGCTTAGCGTCAGGGTCGGACTATGGCTACACCTTC.

Notes on this clonotype: This could be a read error, since a much larger clone is one nucleotide away. The rearrangement joins TRBV20-1 to TRBJ2-7; 9 bases agree with TRBD1. The J call is uncertain, as TRBJ2-5 better fits the DNA end. CDR1 is DFQATT, CDR2 SNEGSKA, per germline (reference sequence). The CDR3 runs to 15 residues. DNA for the CDR3: TGCAGTGCTAGAGCACTCACAGGGGGCATAGAGACCCAGTACTTC. Its protein is CSARALTGGIETQYF.

This rearrangement joins TRBV7-2 to TRBJ1-1, with TRBD1 identical over 7 bases. The junction had 3 bases not matched to a gene; V was cut back by 4 bases and J by 7 bases. The CDR3 loop spans 12 amino acids. Germline CDR1 is SGHTA and CDR2 is FQGNSA. The CDR3 is CASSYRQGEAFF. For the CDR3, the DNA is TGTGCCAGCAGCTACAGACAGGGTGAAGCTTTCTTT.

At least ten counts were recorded for this clonotype. The chain has TRBV5-4 and TRBJ1-2, with D tentatively TRBD1 (6 bases). The CDR3 is made up of 14 amino acids. V lost 4 bases and J 1 base, leaving 11 bases between the germline ends. Germline values: CDR1 SGHNT, CDR2 YYREEE (reference sequence). Here the CDR3 reads CASSRGQSNYGYTF. The CDR3 DNA sequence: TGTGCCAGCAGCCGTGGACAGAGTAACTATGGCTACACCTTC.

Worth noting for this clonotype: Being one base from a much bigger clone, this may be a read error. The chain uses TRBV28 and TRBJ2-7, with 10 bases lining up with TRBD1. Per germline, CDR1 MDHEN and CDR2 SYDVKM. With V trimmed by 4 bases and J by 7 bases, 7 bases remained unmatched. The length of the CDR3 is 14 residues. CDR3 amino acids: CASSCVDRGVEQYF. CDR3 DNA: TGTGCCAGCAGTTGCGTGGACAGGGGGGTAGAGCAGTACTTC. The whole variable domain, filled in from reference TRBV28 and TRBJ2-7, reads DVKVTQSSRYLVKRTGEKVFLECVQDMDHENMFWYRQDPGLGLRLIYFSYDVKMKEKGDIPEGYSVSREKKERFSLILESASTNQTSMYLCASSCVDRGVEQYFGPGTRLTVT.

This clonotype was detected many times. The gene calls are TRBV5-1 and TRBJ2-7, with D possibly TRBD2 on 5 matching bases. Deletions cut 6 bases from V and 1 base from J, with 14 bases between. The CDR3 covers 14 residues. The germline gives CDR1 SGHRS, CDR2 YFSETQ. The CDR3 region has the DNA TGCGCCAGCACCAACGAGGGCGGATCCTACGAGCAGTACTTC. As protein: CASTNEGGSYEQYF.

V and J are TRBV25-1 and TRBJ2-1, with 7 bases aligning to TRBD1. Per the germline V gene, CDR1 is MGHDK and CDR2 is SYGVNS. J lost 15 bases, V lost 3 bases, and 5 bases had no gene match. The CDR3 runs to 11 residues. As DNA, the CDR3 is TGTGCCAGCAGTGACGGGACAGACCCGTTCTTC. Translated: CASSDGTDPFF.

The chain is built from TRBV19 and TRBJ2-5; D may correspond to TRBD1 or TRBD2 (5 bases each). Germline V gives CDR1 LNHDA, CDR2 SQIVND (reference sequence). V lost 4 bases, J lost 4 bases, and 13 bases lay in between. The CDR3 runs 14 residues. CDR3 loop: CASSKRQSGETQYF. CDR3 bases: TGTGCCAGTAGTAAAAGACAGAGCGGAGAGACCCAGTACTTC.

This sequence joins TRBV20-1 and TRBJ2-1; 11 bases map to TRBD1. The trim removed 0 bases at V and 6 bases at J, leaving 7 bases unmatched. The CDR3 length is 16 residues. CDR1 is DFQATT and CDR2 is SNEGSKA in the germline V gene (reference sequence). CDR3 sequence: CSARDPLGTGGNEQFF. CDR3 DNA sequence: TGCAGTGCTAGAGACCCCCTGGGGACAGGGGGCAATGAGCAGTTCTTC.

Concerning this clonotype itself: A much larger clone differs from this one at a single base, so this may be a read error. The CDR3 reads CASSLDLYGGEEQYF. CDR3 bases: TGCGCCAGCAGCTTGGACCTGTACGGAGGGGAGGAGCAGTACTTC. J is TRBJ2-5 and V is TRBV5-1, with a tentative D call TRBD2 (6 bases). Germline assignment: CDR1 SGHRS and CDR2 YFSETQ. The CDR3 is 15 residues long. The V gene lost 0 bases and the J gene lost 11 bases, with 20 bases spanning the gap. Together with reference TRBV5-1 and TRBJ2-5, the CDR3 gives the full variable domain: KAGVTQTPRYLIKTRGQQVTLSCSPISGHRSVSWYQQTPGQGLQFLFEYFSETQRNKGNFPGRFSGRQFSNSRSEMNVSTLELGDSALYLCASSLDLYGGEEQYFGPGTRLLVL.

The J gene is TRBJ2-7, the V gene TRBV6-5; possibly TRBD2 for D (6 bases). The CDR3 contains 12 residues. Germline CDR1 and CDR2: MNHEY and SVGAGI. V was cut by 6 bases and J by 7 bases, with 13 bases left in between. CDR3 region: CASRGTYNEQYF. The CDR3 bases are TGTGCCAGCAGGGGGACTTACAATGAGCAGTACTTC.